This record looks at one TCR beta chain sequence and its context. Its target is unknown. Looked up from germline, CDR1 is MGHDK and CDR2 is SYGVNS. The CDR3 is 14 amino acids. J gave up 2 bases and V 4 bases, and 5 bases lay outside the gene matches. This entry is derived from a study of cytomegalovirus exposure and HLA in healthy donors. The study, taken as a whole, reports: In a later analysis, a missense DCLRE1C variant was linked to TCR beta V- and J-gene trimming.

It was with 60 Vbeta and 13 Jbeta primers that the PCR ran. Sequencing used immunoSEQ multiplex PCR; TCRdb keeps in-frame clones, though not all of them. The sample consists of 150,000 to 200,000 clones, about 79% of them appearing once. Healthy bone marrow donors made up the donors. The clonotype was recovered from a girl aged 2 to 9 in good health and CMV-seropositive. Material for sequencing was PBMCs. The chain has TRBV25-1 and TRBJ2-7, with 7 bases aligning to TRBD1. Here the CDR3 reads CASSGQGTPYEQYF. The CDR3 DNA follows: TGTGCCAGCAGTGGACAGGGAACTCCCTACGAGCAGTACTTC.